Sequencing of this T cell receptor (beta chain) was carried out in a study of CD8 T cells in ankylosing spondylitis. TCRdb recomputed calls from the 5' RACE reads with MiXCR, one row per CDR3 protein. The sample includes around 120,000 distinct CDR3 sequences, under 30% of them seen just once. Of note for this clonotype: The antigen is not known.

The J segment lost 3 bases and the V segment lost 7 bases, leaving 14 bases of the junction unmatched. Looked up from germline, CDR1 is MNHNS and CDR2 is SASEGT. The CDR3 sequence is 18 residues long. General study results and limits: Clones linked to disease, bearing a CD8+ phenotype, were relatively rare in peripheral blood. Seemingly characteristic of ankylosing spondylitis blood was a TCR beta motif consisting of fewer than 10 highly homologous variants. The study looked at matched synovial fluid samples from ankylosing spondylitis patients. Disease-linked clones were reported to be significantly enriched there.

Specimen: synovial fluid, either unsorted or a sorted T cell fraction (not recorded which). The chain has TRBV6-1 and TRBJ2-2, with 10 bases identical to TRBD2. The sequence came from a male donor with ankylosing spondylitis. This CDR3 is CASTGDYLAGAHTGELFF. The CDR3 DNA reads TGTGCCAGCACCGGGGACTACCTAGCGGGAGCTCACACCGGGGAGCTGTTTTTT.